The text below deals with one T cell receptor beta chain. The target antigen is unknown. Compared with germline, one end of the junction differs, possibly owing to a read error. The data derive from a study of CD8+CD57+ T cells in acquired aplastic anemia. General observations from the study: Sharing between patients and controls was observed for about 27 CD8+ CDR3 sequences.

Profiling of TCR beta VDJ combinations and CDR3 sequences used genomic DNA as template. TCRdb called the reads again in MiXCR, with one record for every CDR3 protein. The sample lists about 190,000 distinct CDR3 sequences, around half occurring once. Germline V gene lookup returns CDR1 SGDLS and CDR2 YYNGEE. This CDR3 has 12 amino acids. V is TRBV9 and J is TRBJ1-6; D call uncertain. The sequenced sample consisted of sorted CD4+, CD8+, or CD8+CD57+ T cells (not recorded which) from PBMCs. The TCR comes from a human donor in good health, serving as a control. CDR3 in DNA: TGCGCCAGCAGTGAGGGCGAGTCACCCCTCCACTTT. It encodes CASSEGESPLHF.